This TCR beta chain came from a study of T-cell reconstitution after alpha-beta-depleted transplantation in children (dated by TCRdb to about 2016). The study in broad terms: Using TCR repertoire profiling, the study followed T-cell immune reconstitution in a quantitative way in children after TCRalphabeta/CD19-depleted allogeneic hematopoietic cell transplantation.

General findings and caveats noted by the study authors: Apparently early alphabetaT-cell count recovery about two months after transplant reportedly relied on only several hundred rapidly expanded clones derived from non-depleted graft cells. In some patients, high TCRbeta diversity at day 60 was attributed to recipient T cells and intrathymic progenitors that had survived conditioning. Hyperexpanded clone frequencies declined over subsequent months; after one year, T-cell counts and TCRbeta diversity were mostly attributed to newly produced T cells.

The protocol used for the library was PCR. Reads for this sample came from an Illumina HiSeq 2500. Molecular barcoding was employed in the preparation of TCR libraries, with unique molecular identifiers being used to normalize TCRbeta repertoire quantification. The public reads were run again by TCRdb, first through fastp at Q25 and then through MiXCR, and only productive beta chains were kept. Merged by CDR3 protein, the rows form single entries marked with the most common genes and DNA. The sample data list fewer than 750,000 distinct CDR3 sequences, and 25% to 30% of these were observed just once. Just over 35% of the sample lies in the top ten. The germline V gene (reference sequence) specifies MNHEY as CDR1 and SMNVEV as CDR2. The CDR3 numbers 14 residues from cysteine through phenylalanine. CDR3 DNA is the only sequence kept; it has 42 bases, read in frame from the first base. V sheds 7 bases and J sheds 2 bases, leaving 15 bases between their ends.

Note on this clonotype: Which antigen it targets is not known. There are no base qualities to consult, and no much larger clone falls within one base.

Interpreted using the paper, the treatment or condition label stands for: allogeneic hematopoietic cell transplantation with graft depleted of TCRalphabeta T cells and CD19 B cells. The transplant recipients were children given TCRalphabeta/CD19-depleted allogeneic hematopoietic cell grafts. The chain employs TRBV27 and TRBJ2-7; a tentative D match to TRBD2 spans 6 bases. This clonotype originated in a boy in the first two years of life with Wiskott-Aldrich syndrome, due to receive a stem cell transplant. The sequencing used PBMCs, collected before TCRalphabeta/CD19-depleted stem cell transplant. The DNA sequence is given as TGTGCCAGCACCCGGGGGAGAGGGCCCTACGAGCAGTACTTC. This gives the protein CASTRGRGPYEQYF.